This TCR beta chain is drawn from a study of T cells expressing NK-cell markers. Study information: CD3+CD56+NKG2C+, CD3+CD56+NKG2C- and CD3+CD56-NKG2C+ T cells, once sorted, supplied the TCR beta repertoires. Eight donors were sequenced, seven testing HCMV-seropositive and one testing seronegative.

From the 5' RACE reads, TCRdb lists one entry per CDR3 protein and no DNA. The sample is made up of more than 400,000 distinct CDR3 sequences, and the top ten hold 7.3% of it. Germline CDR1 reads LGHNA; CDR2 reads YSLEER. The CDR3 loop spans 15 amino acids. This rearrangement joins TRBV4-3 to TRBJ1-4; TCRdb reports TRBD1, a call that lacks DNA to check it against. Sequencing was performed on blood T cells: a sorted CD56 or NKG2C T cell subset, CD4+ or CD8+ T cells, or bulk PBMC T cells (not recorded which). The sequence was obtained from a woman aged 18 to 75 in good health. This CDR3 is CASSQEGGGSEKLFF.